Below, 9 T cell receptor beta chains from the same sample are listed, as sequenced in a study of blood T cell repertoires in COVID-19 (TCRdb year 2020). Libraries were prepared through the immunoSEQ multiplex PCR assay. Sourced from immuneACCESS, this table was stored by TCRdb with only in-frame sequences that have V and J called. A share of the clones is absent; for the studies checked, an unresolved V gene accounts for under half, and the remainder has no known explanation. A total of around 50,000 clones appear in this sample, 85% to 90% of them only once. The biggest ten clones account for roughly 6.5% of the sample. The material sequenced was peripheral blood. The receptors were sampled from a woman aged 60 to 75 with COVID-19, enrolled during active disease.

Here the CDR3 reads CASSSSGLARAKNIQYF. The DNA of the CDR3 is TGTGCCAGCAGCTCCTCCGGACTAGCGAGAGCCAAAAACATTCAGTACTTC. The chain joins TRBV6-2 or TRBV6-3 to TRBJ2-4, with 9 nucleotides matching TRBD2. Germline V gene lookup returns CDR1 MNHEY and CDR2 SVGEGT. The J segment lost 0 bases and the V segment lost 6 bases, leaving 9 bases of the junction unmatched. The CDR3 totals 17 residues.

The chain employs TRBV11-2 and TRBJ2-3, with TRBD1 identical over 9 bases. The germline CDR1 and CDR2 sequences are SGHAT and FQNNGV. There are 15 residues in the CDR3. V shed 7 bases, J shed 2 bases, and the junction held 7 bases outside the gene matches. Here the CDR3 reads CASKKDRGNTDTQYF. In nucleotides, the CDR3 is TGTGCCAGCAAAAAGGACAGGGGCAACACAGATACGCAGTATTTT.

DNA for the CDR3: TGTGCCAGCAGTCCCCCCCCCGGGACAGGGGTAGTAGGGGAGCTGTTTTTT. Its protein product is CASSPPPGTGVVGELFF. V gene TRBV28 combines with J gene TRBJ2-2; 10 nucleotides align to TRBD1. Looked up from germline, CDR1 is MDHEN and CDR2 is SYDVKM. The CDR3 totals 17 residues. Losses at the gene ends were 5 bases for V and 8 bases for J; bases not matched to a gene: 14.

The chain joins TRBV27 to TRBJ1-2; a weak D match, TRBD1 (6 bases). The germline V gene encodes CDR1 MNHEY and CDR2 SMNVEV (reference sequence). V was cut by 7 bases and J by 7 bases, with 19 bases left in between. CDR3 size: 14 residues. The CDR3 region is CASTGWGRGSGYTF. The CDR3 DNA sequence: TGTGCCAGCACAGGATGGGGCAGGGGAAGTGGCTACACCTTC.

The CDR3 DNA sequence: TGTGCCAGCAGCACAGGGTTTCGGCAGCCCCAGCATTTT. Translation: CASSTGFRQPQHF. The chain uses TRBV21-1 and TRBJ1-5; TRBD1, as called in the table, went unchecked against the DNA. TRBV21-1 corresponds to a pseudogene. The CDR3 is 13 amino acids.

In DNA form, the CDR3 reads TGTGCCACCAGCAGAGCAAACGGGGTTATGAGATTTTATGGCTACACCTTC. Translation gives CATSRANGVMRFYGYTF. V and J are TRBV15 and TRBJ1-2; D unresolved. Germline assignment: CDR1 LNHNV and CDR2 YYDKDF (reference sequence). This CDR3 comprises 17 residues. Deletions cut 1 base from V and 5 bases from J, with 20 bases between.

This chain joins TRBV24-1 and TRBJ2-7; TRBD2 matches 13 bases. Germline V gene lookup returns CDR1 KGHDR and CDR2 SFDVKD. J gave up 5 bases and V 9 bases, and 9 bases lay outside the gene matches. The CDR3 totals 15 residues. For the CDR3, the DNA is TGTGCCACCGGACGACTAGCGGGAGGCTCGAACGAGCAGTACTTC. It is translated as CATGRLAGGSNEQYF.

The sample holds one count of this clone. The chain links TRBV5-8 to TRBJ2-1; D is undetermined. The V gene's germline CDR1 is SGHTS and CDR2 YDEGEE. The CDR3 loop spans 18 amino acids. V dropped 0 bases and J dropped 1 base, with 17 bases sitting between them. CDR3 bases: TGTGCCAGCAGCTTGGTGATTTTCCTAGGTCGGTCCTACAATGAGCAGTTCTTC. Amino acid sequence: CASSLVIFLGRSYNEQFF. Drawing the rest from reference TRBV5-8 and TRBJ2-1, the complete variable domain is EAGVTQSPTHLIKTRGQQATLRCSPISGHTSVYWYQQALGLGLQFLLWYDEGEERNRGNFPPRFSGRQFPNYSSELNVNALELEDSALYLCASSLVIFLGRSYNEQFFGPGTRLTVL.

The chain employs TRBV19 and TRBJ2-2; no clear D gene. This CDR3 has 12 amino acids. Germline lookup yields CDR1 LNHDA and CDR2 SQIVND (reference sequence). V gave up 7 bases and J gave up 7 bases, with 10 bases separating them. This CDR3 is CASTPRYGELFF. Here the CDR3 DNA reads TGTGCCAGTACCCCCCGGTACGGGGAGCTGTTTTTT.